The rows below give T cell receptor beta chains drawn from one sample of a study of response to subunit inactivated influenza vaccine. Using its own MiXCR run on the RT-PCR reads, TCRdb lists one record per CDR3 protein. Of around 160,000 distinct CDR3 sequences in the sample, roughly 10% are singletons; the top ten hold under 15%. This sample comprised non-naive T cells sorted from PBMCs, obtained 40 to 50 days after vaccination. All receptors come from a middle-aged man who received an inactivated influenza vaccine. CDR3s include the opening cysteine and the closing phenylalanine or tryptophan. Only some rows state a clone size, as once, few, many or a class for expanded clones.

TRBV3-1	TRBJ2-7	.	CASSQGPYEQYF
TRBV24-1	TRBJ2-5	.	CATSGREETQYF
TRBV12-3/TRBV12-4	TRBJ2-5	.	CAFSLRVSGGSRIQETQYF
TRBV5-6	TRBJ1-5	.	CASSSQGNSNQPQHF
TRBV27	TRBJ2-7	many	CASSRASLGSSYEQYF
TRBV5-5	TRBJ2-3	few	CASSTGQQRTDTQYF
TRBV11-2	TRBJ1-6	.	CASSPASRDWNSPLHF
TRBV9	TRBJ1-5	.	CASSPRENQPQHF
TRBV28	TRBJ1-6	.	CASRSGIGQAYNSPLHF
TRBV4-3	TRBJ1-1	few	CASSQGGNWDRTEAFF
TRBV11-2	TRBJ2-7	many	CASSLVVGDTYEQYF
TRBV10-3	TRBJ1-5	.	CAISDQTGSGQPQHF
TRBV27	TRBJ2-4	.	CASKPRLAGDLGANIQYF
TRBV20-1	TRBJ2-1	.	CSARGHRTTYNEQFF
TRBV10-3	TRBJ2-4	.	CAISQDVKNIQYF
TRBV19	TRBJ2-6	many	CASRANSGANVLTF
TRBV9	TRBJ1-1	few	CASSRTGLEAFF
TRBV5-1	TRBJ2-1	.	CASSLGGTVYNEQFF